The clone carrying this T cell receptor (beta chain) appeared many times. A second PCR of 7 to 11 cycles used a sample-barcoded 5' primer and a J-beta primer mix. A single record per CDR3 protein comes from TCRdb applying MiXCR to the 5' RACE reads. The sample contains some 940,000 distinct CDR3 sequences, around 29% of which appear only once. This record belongs to a study of blood T cells in healthy people across ages. Between the trimmed V and J ends, which lost 2 bases and 6 bases, there was a span of 15 bases. From germline, CDR1 is SGHTA and CDR2 FQGNSA. The CDR3 consists of 15 residues. The data were also submitted as part of a second study, on T cells of mothers and their children.

Source material: blood. The chain joins TRBV7-2 to TRBJ2-3; perhaps TRBD2 as D (6 bases). This TCR was sampled from a woman aged 40-49 years in good health. CDR3 bases: TGTGCCAGCAGCTTAAACCGGGGGATCGGGGATACGCAGTATTTT. This encodes CASSLNRGIGDTQYF.